The entry that follows covers one TCR beta chain sequence. The antigen is not known. The germline gives CDR1 SGHRS, CDR2 YFSETQ. This CDR3 region has 20 residues. Deletions cut 0 bases from V and 3 bases from J, with 22 bases between. These data belong to a study of T cell responses to AZD1222 COVID-19 vaccine. In the study overall: Pooled samples include second doses given at about 4 or 12 weeks.

Study-level results: Variant regions that are unmutated are reportedly the target of nearly half of spike-specific TCRs. Elevations in Spike-specific TCR breadth and depth followed administration of two AZD1222 doses. There were mostly white British donors and more females than males, and clonal diversity was possibly underestimated.

Assay: immunoSEQ multiplex PCR; the TCRdb copy retains only in-frame clones and omits some. Of some 140,000 clones in the sample, more than 90% are singletons; the top ten hold 15% to 20%. The V gene is TRBV5-1, the J gene TRBJ2-6, with a tentative D call TRBD1 (5 bases). The receptor's source is an adult in good health. The material sequenced was peripheral blood, taken on day 0 of AZD1222 vaccination. The CDR3 is CASSLVWIVRDRGGANVLTF. The CDR3 bases are TGCGCCAGCAGCTTGGTTTGGATAGTCAGGGATCGAGGTGGGGCCAACGTCCTGACTTTC.